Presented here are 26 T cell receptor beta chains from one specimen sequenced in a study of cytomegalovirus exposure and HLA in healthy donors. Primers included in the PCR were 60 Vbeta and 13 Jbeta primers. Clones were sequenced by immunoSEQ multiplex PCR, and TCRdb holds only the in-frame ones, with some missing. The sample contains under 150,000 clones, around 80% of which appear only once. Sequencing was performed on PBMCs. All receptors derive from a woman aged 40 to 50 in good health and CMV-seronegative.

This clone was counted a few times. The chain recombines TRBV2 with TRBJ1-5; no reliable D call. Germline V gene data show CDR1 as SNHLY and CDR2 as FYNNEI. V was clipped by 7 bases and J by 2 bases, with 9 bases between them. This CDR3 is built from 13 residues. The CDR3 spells CASTREGNQPQHF. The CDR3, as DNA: TGTGCCAGCACTCGGGAGGGCAATCAGCCCCAGCATTTT.

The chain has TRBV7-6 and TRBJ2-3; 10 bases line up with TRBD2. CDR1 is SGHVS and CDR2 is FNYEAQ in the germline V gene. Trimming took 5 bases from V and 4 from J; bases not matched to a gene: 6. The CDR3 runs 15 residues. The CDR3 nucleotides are TGTGCCAGCAGCACTGGCCTAGCGGGAGCAGATACGCAGTATTTT. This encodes CASSTGLAGADTQYF.

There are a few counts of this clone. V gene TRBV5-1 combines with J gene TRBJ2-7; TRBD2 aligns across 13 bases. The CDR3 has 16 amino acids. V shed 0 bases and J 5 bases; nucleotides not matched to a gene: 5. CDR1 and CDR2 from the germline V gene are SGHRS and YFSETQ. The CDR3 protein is CASSLELAGGPNEQYF. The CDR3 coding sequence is TGCGCCAGCAGCTTGGAACTAGCGGGGGGGCCAAACGAGCAGTACTTC.

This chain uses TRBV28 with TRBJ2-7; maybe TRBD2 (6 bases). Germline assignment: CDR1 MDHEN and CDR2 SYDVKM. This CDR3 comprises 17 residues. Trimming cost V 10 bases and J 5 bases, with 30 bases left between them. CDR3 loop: CAISPQNRLVYSNEQYF. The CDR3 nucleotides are TGTGCCATCAGCCCCCAAAACAGACTAGTATATTCAAACGAGCAGTACTTC.

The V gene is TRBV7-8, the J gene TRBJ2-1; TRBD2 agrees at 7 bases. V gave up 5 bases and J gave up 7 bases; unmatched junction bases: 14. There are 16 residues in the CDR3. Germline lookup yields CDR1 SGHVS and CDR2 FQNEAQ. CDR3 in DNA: TGTGCCAGCAGCCACCCGTTTGCGGGAGTAAAGAATGAGCAGTTCTTC. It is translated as CASSHPFAGVKNEQFF.

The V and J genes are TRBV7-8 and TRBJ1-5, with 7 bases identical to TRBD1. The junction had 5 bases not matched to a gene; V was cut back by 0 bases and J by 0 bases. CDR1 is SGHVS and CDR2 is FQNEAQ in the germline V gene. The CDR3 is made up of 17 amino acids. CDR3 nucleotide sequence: TGTGCCAGCAGCTTAGCCTCCGACAGGGTTAGCAATCAGCCCCAGCATTTT. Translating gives CASSLASDRVSNQPQHF. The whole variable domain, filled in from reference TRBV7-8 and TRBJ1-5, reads GAGVSQSPRYKVAKRGQDVALRCDPISGHVSLFWYQQALGQGPEFLTYFQNEAQLDKSGLPSDRFFAERPEGSVSTLKIQRTQQEDSAVYLCASSLASDRVSNQPQHFGDGTRLSIL.

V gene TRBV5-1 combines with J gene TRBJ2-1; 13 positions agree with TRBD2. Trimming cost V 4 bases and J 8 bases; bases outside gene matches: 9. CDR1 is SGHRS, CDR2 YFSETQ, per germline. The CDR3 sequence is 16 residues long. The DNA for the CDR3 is TGCGCCAGCAGCCCGGGGACTAGCGGGACATGGGATGAGCAGTTCTTC. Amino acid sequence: CASSPGTSGTWDEQFF.

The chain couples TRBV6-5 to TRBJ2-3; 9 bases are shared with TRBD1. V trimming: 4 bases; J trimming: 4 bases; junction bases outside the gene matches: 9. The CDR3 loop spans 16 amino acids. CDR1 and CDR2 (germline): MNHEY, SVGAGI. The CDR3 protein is CASSSPGQGISDTQYF. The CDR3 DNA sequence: TGTGCCAGCAGTTCTCCGGGACAGGGTATTTCAGATACGCAGTATTTT.

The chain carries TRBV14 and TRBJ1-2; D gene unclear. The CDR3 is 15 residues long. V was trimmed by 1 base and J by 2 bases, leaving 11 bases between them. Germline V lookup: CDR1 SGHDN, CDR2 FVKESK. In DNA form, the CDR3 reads TGTGCCAGCAGCCAAGTACATACAGCCAACTATGGCTACACCTTC. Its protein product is CASSQVHTANYGYTF.

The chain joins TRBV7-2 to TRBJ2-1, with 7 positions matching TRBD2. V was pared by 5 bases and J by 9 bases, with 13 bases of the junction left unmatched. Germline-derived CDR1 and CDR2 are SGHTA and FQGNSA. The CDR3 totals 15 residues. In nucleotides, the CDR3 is TGTGCCAGCAGCCCCCGGACTAGTCCTAGTGGTGAGCAGTTCTTC. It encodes CASSPRTSPSGEQFF.

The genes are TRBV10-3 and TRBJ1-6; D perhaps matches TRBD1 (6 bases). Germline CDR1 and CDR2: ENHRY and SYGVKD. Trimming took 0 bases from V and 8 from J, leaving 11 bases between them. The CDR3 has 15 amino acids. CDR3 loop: CAISESRPGDSPLHF. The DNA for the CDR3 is TGTGCCATCAGTGAGTCTCGGCCAGGGGATTCACCCCTCCACTTT.

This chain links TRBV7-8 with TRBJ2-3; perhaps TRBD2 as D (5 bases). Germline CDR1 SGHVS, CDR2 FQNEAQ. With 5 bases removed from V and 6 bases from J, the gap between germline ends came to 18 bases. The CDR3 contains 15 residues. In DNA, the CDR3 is TGTGCCAGCAGCCTCCGGGAACAAAACGTGGATACGCAGTATTTT. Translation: CASSLREQNVDTQYF.

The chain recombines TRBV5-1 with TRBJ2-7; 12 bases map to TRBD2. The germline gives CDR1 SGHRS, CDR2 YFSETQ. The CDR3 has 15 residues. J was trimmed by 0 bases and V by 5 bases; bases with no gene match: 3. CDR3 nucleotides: TGCGCCAGCAGTGGACTAGCGGGGCACTCCTACGAGCAGTACTTC. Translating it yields CASSGLAGHSYEQYF.

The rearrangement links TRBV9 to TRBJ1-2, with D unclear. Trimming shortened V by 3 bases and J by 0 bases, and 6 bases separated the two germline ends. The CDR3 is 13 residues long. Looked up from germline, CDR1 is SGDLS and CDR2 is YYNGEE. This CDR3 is CASSDRANYGYTF. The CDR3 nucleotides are TGTGCCAGCAGCGACCGGGCTAACTATGGCTACACCTTC.

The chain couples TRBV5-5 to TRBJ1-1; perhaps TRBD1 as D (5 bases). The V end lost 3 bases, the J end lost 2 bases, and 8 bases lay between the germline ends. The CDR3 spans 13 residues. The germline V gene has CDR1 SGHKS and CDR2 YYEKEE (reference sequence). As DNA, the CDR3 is TGTGCCAGCAGCTGGCGGGACAACACTGAAGCTTTCTTT. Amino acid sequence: CASSWRDNTEAFF.

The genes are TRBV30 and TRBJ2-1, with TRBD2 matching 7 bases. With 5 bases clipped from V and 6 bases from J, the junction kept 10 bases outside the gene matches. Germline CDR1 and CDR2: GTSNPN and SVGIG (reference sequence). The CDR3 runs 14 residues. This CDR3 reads CAWAVGRVGNEQFF. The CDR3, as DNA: TGTGCCTGGGCGGTAGGGAGGGTGGGCAATGAGCAGTTCTTC. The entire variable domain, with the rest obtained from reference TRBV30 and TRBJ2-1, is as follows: SQTIHQWPATLVQPVGSPLSLECTVEGTSNPNLYWYRQAAGRGLQLLFYSVGIGQISSEVPQNLSASRPQDRQFILSSKKLLLSDSGFYLCAWAVGRVGNEQFFGPGTRLTVL.

CDR3 nucleotides: TGTGCCAGCAGTGTCTTTGCAGGTTCCTACAATGAGCAGTTCTTC. Translated: CASSVFAGSYNEQFF. V gene TRBV6-1 combines with J gene TRBJ2-1; no definite D call. Germline V CDR1 and CDR2: MNHNS, SASEGT. V was clipped by 4 bases and J by 1 base, with 11 bases between them. CDR3 length: 15 residues.

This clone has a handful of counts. CDR3 sequence (DNA): TGCGCCAGCAGCGGCCGGGACAGGGGATCAGATACGCAGTATTTT. Translation gives CASSGRDRGSDTQYF. The rearrangement joins TRBV5-1 to TRBJ2-3, with TRBD1 identical over 10 bases. V was clipped by 4 bases and J by 4 bases; unmatched bases: 6. This CDR3 comprises 15 residues. Germline V gene sequence: CDR1 SGHRS, CDR2 YFSETQ. The full variable domain, with the rest looked up from reference TRBV5-1 and TRBJ2-3, is KAGVTQTPRYLIKTRGQQVTLSCSPISGHRSVSWYQQTPGQGLQFLFEYFSETQRNKGNFPGRFSGRQFSNSRSEMNVSTLELGDSALYLCASSGRDRGSDTQYFGPGTRLTVL.

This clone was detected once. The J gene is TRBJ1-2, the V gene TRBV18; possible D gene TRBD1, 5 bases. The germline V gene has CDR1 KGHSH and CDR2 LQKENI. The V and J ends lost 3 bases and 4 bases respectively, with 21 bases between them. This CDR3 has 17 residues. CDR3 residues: CASSPPGLSGAFYGYTF. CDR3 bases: TGTGCCAGCTCACCGCCCGGTCTTAGCGGGGCTTTCTATGGCTACACCTTC.

The CDR3: CASSFSGRAEDTQYF. The CDR3 DNA is TGTGCCAGCAGCTTTAGCGGGAGGGCCGAAGATACGCAGTATTTT. The chain links TRBV7-2 to TRBJ2-3, with TRBD2 matching over 11 bases. The CDR3 totals 15 residues. V was clipped by 3 bases and J by 5 bases; unmatched bases: 4. Germline CDR1 is SGHTA and CDR2 is FQGNSA.

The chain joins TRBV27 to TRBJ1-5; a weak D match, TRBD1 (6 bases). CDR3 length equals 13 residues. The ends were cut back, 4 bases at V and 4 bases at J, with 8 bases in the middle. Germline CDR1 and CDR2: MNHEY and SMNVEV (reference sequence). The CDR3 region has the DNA TGTGCCAGCAGTTGGACAGCAAATCAGCCCCAGCATTTT. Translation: CASSWTANQPQHF.

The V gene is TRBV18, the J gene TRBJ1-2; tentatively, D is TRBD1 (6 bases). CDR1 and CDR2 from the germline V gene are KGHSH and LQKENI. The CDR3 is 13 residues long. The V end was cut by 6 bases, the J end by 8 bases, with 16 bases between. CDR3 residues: CASSGSSGDGYTF. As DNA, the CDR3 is TGTGCCAGCTCCGGATCGTCAGGGGACGGCTACACCTTC.

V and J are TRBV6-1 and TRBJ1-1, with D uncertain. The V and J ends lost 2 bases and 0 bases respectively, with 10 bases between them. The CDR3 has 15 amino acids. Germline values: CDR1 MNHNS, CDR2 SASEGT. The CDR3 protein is CASSEIARVNTEAFF. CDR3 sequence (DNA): TGTGCCAGCAGTGAAATAGCCAGAGTGAACACTGAAGCTTTCTTT.

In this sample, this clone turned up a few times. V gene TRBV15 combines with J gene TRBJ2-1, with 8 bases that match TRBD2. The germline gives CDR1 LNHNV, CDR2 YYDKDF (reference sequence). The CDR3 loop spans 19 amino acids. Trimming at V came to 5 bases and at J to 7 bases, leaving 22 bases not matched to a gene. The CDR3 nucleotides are TGTGCCACCAGCGTCGCGATGGGTCGGGGGGGACGAACTACAAATGAGCAGTTCTTC. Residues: CATSVAMGRGGRTTNEQFF.

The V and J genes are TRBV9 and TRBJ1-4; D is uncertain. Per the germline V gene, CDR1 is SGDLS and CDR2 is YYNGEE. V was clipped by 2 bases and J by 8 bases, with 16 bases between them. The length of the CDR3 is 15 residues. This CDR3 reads CASSVSGEGREKLFF. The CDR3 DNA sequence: TGTGCCAGCAGCGTCTCGGGAGAAGGGCGAGAAAAACTGTTTTTT. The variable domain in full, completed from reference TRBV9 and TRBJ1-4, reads DSGVTQTPKHLITATGQRVTLRCSPRSGDLSVYWYQQSLDQGLQFLIQYYNGEERAKGNILERFSAQQFPDLHSELNLSSLELGDSALYFCASSVSGEGREKLFFGSGTQLSVL.

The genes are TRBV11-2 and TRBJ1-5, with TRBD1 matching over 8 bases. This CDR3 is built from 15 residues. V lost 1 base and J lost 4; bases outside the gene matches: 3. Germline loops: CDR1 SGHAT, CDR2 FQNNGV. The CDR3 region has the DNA TGTGCCAGCAGCTTAGGGACAGGGTGGAATCAGCCCCAGCATTTT. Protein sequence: CASSLGTGWNQPQHF.